The entry below gives a single TCR beta chain sequence along with its context. The antigen remains undetermined. V dropped 2 bases and J dropped 9 bases, with 11 bases sitting between them. This CDR3 has 13 amino acids. Germline loops: CDR1 MNHNS, CDR2 SASEGT. This sample is part of a study of T cells in localized non-small cell lung cancer. Whole-study findings and limits: Uninvolved adjacent lung showed the highest T cell clonality, exceeding tumor. Appearing in adjacent lung were a median roughly 59 of the top 100 tumor clones. Heterogeneity cannot be ruled out, as sequencing used one tumor region only.

Data came from immunoSEQ multiplex PCR; TCRdb stores just in-frame clones and leaves some out. The sample lists some 140,000 clones; roughly nine tenths were seen once. The origin of this receptor is a female donor of 60 years or more with stage I lung adenocarcinoma. The chain couples TRBV6-1 to TRBJ2-1; D remains unclear. The sample consisted of peripheral blood, taken before any cancer treatment. CDR3 coding DNA: TGTGCCAGCAGTGAAAATCAGCGTGTTGAGCAGTTCTTC. Residues: CASSENQRVEQFF.